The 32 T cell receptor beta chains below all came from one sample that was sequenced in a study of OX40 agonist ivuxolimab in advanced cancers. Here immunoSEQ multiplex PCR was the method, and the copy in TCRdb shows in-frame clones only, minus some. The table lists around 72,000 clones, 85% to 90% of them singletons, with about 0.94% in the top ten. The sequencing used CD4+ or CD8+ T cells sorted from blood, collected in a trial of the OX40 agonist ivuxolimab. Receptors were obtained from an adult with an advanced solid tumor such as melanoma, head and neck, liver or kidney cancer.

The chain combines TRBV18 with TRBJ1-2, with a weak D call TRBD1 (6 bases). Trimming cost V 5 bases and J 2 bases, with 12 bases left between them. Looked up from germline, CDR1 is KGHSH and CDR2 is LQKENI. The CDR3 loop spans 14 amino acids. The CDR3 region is CASSTTGANYGYTF. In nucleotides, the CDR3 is TGTGCCAGCTCAACGACAGGAGCCAACTATGGCTACACCTTC.

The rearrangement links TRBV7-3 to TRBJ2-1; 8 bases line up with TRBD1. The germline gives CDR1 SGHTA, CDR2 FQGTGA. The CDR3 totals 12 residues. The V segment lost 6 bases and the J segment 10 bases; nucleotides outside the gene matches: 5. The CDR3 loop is CASRDRVGEQFF. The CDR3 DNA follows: TGTGCCAGCAGGGACAGGGTAGGAGAGCAGTTCTTC.

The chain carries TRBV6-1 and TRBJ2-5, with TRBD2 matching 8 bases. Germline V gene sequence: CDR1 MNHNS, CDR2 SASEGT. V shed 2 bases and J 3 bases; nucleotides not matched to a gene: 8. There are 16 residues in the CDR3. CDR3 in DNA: TGTGCCAGCAGTGAATCTGTACGAGCGGGAGAAGAGACCCAGTACTTC. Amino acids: CASSESVRAGEETQYF.

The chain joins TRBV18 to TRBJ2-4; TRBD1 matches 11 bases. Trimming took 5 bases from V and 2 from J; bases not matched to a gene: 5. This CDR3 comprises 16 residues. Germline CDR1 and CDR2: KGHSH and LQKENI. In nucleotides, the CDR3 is TGTGCCAGCTCAGCGGGACAGGGGGTAACCAAAAACATTCAGTACTTC. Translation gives CASSAGQGVTKNIQYF.

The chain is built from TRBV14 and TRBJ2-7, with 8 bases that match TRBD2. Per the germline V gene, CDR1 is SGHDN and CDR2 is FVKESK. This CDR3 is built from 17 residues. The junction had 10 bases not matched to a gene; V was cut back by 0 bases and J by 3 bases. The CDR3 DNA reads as TGTGCCAGCAGCCAAGACCCAACTAGCGGACACAGCTACGAGCAGTACTTC. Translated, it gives CASSQDPTSGHSYEQYF.

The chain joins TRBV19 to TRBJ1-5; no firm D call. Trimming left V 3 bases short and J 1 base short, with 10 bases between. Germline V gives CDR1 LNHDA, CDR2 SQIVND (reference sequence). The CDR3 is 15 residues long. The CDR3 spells CASSMRGLSNQPQHF. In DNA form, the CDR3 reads TGTGCCAGTAGTATGAGAGGGCTCAGCAATCAGCCCCAGCATTTT.

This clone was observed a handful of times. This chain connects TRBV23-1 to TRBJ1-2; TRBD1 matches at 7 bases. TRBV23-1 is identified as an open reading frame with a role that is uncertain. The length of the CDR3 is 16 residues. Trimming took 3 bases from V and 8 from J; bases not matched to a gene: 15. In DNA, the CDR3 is TGCGCCAGCAGTCAGCAGACCCTCCAGGGGGTGAGGGGCTACACCTTC. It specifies CASSQQTLQGVRGYTF.

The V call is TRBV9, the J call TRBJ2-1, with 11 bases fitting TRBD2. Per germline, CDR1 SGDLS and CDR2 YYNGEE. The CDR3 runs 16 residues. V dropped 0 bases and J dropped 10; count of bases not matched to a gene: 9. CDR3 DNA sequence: TGTGCCAGCAGCGTAGGGGGGACTAGCGGACGGGGAGAGCAGTTCTTC. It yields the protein CASSVGGTSGRGEQFF.

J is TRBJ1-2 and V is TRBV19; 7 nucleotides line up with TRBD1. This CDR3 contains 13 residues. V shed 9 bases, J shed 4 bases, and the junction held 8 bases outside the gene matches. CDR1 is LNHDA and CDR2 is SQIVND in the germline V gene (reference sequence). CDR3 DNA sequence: TGTGCCAGCCAGGGGGTCAGCGGCTATGGCTACACCTTC. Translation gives CASQGVSGYGYTF.

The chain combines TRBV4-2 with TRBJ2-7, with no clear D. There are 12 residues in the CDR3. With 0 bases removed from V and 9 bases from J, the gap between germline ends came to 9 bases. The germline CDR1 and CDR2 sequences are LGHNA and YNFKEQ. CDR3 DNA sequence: TGTGCCAGCAGCCAAGAAGGCTCCGTGCAGTACTTC. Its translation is CASSQEGSVQYF.

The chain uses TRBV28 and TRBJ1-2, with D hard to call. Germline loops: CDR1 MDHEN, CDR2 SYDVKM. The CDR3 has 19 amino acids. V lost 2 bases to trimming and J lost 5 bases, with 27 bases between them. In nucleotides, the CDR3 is TGTGCCAGCAGTTTAGCCTTTAACCTTTCCAAGACGCATCCTTATGGCTACACCTTC. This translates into CASSLAFNLSKTHPYGYTF.

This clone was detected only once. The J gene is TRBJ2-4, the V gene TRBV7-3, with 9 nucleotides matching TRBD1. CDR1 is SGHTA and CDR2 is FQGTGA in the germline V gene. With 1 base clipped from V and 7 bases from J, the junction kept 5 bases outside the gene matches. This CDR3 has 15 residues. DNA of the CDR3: TGTGCCAGCAGCTTAAATCTCGGACAGGGGAACATTCAGTACTTC. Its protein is CASSLNLGQGNIQYF.

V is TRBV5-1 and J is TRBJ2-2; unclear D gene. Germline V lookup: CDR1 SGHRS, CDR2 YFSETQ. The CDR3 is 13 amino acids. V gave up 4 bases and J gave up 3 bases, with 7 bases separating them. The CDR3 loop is CASSQADTGELFF. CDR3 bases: TGCGCCAGCAGCCAGGCTGACACCGGGGAGCTGTTTTTT.

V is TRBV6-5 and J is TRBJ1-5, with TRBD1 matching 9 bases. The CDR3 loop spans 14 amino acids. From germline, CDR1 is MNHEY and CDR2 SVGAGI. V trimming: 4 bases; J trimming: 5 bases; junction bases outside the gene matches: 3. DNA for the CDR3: TGTGCCAGCAGTTCGGACAGGGGATATCAGCCCCAGCATTTT. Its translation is CASSSDRGYQPQHF.

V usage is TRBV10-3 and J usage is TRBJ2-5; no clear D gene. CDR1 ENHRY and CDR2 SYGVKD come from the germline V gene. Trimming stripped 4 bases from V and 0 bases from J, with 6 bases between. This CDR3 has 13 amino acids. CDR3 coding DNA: TGTGCCATCAGTGCCCCGGACCAAGAGACCCAGTACTTC. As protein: CAISAPDQETQYF.

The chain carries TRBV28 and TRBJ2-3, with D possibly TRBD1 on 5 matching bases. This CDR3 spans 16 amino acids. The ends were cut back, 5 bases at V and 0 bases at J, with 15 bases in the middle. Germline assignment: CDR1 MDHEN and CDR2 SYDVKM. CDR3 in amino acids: CASSGAAAASTDTQYF. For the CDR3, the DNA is TGTGCCAGCAGTGGGGCAGCCGCTGCTAGCACAGATACGCAGTATTTT.

CDR3 in DNA: TGTGCCAGCTCACTCACAGGGGACGGGAATGAAGCTTTCTTT. Translated, it gives CASSLTGDGNEAFF. The chain couples TRBV18 to TRBJ1-1; 7 nucleotides match TRBD1. CDR1 and CDR2 from the germline V gene are KGHSH and LQKENI. The CDR3 is 14 amino acids. Trimming at V came to 4 bases and at J to 7 bases, leaving 9 bases not matched to a gene.

CDR3 nucleotide sequence: TGTGCCAGTACCGGGCCTAACGATGGGCCCCAGCATTTT. Its protein is CASTGPNDGPQHF. This rearrangement joins TRBV6-1 to TRBJ1-5; D unresolved. The CDR3 loop spans 13 amino acids. The V gene's germline CDR1 is MNHNS and CDR2 SASEGT. The V end lost 9 bases, the J end lost 9 bases, and 18 bases lay between the germline ends.

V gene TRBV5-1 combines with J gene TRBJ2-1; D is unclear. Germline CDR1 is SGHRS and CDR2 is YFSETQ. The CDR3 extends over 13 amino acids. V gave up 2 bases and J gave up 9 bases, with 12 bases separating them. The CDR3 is CASSFPSGVEQFF. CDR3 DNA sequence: TGCGCCAGCAGCTTTCCATCTGGGGTTGAGCAGTTCTTC.

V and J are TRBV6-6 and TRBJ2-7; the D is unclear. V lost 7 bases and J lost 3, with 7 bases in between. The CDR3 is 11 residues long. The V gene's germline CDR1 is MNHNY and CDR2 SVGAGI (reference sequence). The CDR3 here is CASMGGYEQYF. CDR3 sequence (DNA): TGTGCCAGCATGGGTGGCTACGAGCAGTACTTC.

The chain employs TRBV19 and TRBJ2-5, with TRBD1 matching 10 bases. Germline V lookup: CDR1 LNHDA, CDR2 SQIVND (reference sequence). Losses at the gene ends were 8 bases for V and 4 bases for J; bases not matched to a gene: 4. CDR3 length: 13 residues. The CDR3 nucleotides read TGTGCCAGTTCGCGGGACAGGGGAGAGACCCAGTACTTC. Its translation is CASSRDRGETQYF.

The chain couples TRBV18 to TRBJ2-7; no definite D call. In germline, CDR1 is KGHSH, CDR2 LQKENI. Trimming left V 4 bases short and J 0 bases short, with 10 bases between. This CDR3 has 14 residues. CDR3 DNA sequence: TGTGCCAGCTCACAAGACTGGGCCTCCTACGAGCAGTACTTC. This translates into CASSQDWASYEQYF.

The CDR3 DNA follows: TGTGCCAGCAGCAGGGTCTACACAGATACGCAGTATTTT. Translating it yields CASSRVYTDTQYF. The V and J genes are TRBV2 and TRBJ2-3, with D possibly matching TRBD1 (5 bases). V lost 6 bases, J lost 2 bases, and 9 bases lay in between. Germline-derived CDR1 and CDR2 are SNHLY and FYNNEI. This CDR3 contains 13 residues.

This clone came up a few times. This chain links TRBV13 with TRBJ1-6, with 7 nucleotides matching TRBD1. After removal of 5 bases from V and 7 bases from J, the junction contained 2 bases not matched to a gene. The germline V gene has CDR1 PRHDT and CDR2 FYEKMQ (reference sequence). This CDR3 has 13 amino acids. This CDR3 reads CASSRDRNSPLHF. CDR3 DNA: TGTGCCAGCAGCCGGGACAGAAATTCACCCCTCCACTTT.

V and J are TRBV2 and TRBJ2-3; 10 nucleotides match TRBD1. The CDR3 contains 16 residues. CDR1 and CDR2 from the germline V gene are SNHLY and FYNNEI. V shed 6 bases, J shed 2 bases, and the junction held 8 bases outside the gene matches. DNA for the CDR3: TGTGCCAGCAGGCGAGGGGGACAGGGGTTCACAGATACGCAGTATTTT. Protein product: CASRRGGQGFTDTQYF.

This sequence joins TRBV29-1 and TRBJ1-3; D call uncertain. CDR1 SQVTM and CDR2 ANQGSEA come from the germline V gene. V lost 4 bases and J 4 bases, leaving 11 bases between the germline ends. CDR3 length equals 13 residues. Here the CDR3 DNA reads TGCAGCGTTGCCGTTATGGGAGGAAACACCATATATTTT. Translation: CSVAVMGGNTIYF.

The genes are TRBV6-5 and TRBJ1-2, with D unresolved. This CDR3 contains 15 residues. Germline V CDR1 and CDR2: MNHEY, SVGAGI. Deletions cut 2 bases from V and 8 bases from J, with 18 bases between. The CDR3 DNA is TGTGCCAGCAGTTACGTGGTGGGCCCGGGAGAGGGCTACACCTTC. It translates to CASSYVVGPGEGYTF.

The CDR3 nucleotides are TGTGCCAGCAGCCTGGGGGTAGCGGGAGGTTGGGAGCAGTACTTC. It specifies CASSLGVAGGWEQYF. The V gene is TRBV7-9, the J gene TRBJ2-7, with 10 bases lining up with TRBD2. The CDR3 has 15 amino acids. Germline loops: CDR1 SEHNR, CDR2 FQNEAQ (reference sequence). V was pared by 5 bases and J by 7 bases, with 11 bases of the junction left unmatched.

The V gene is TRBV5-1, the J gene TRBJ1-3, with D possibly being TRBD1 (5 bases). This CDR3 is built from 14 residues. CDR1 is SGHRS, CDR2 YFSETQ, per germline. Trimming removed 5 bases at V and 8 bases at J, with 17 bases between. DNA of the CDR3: TGCGCCAGCAGGGACCGGGACGGAGGAGACACCATATATTTT. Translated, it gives CASRDRDGGDTIYF. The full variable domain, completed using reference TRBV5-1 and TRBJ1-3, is KAGVTQTPRYLIKTRGQQVTLSCSPISGHRSVSWYQQTPGQGLQFLFEYFSETQRNKGNFPGRFSGRQFSNSRSEMNVSTLELGDSALYLCASRDRDGGDTIYFGEGSWLTVV.

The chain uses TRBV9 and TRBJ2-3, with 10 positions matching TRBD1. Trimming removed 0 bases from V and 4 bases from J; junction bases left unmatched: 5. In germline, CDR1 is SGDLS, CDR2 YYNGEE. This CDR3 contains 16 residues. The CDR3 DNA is TGTGCCAGCAGCGTAGGCGGGACAGGGGTAGCAGATACGCAGTATTTT. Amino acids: CASSVGGTGVADTQYF.

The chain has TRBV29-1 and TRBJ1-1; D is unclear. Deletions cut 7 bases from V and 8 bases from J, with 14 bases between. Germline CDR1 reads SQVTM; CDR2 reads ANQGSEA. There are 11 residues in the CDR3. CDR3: CSAIGVPEAFF. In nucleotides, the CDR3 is TGCAGCGCGATTGGGGTACCCGAAGCTTTCTTT.

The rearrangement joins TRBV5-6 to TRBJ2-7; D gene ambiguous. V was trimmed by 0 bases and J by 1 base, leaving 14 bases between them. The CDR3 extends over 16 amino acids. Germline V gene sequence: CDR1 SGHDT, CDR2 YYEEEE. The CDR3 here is CASSLGQVKLSYEQYF. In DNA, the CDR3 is TGTGCCAGCAGCTTGGGCCAGGTTAAATTGTCCTACGAGCAGTACTTC.